In this sample, the clone carrying this T cell receptor beta chain turned up a few times. Its antigen is still unknown. In the PCR, 60 Vbeta and 13 Jbeta primers were used. The table came from immunoSEQ multiplex PCR; TCRdb's copy has only in-frame clones and leaves some out. Among under 150,000 clones listed, about three quarters were seen once. The ends were cut back, 6 bases at V and 6 bases at J, with 11 bases in the middle. The CDR3 consists of 12 residues. Germline loops: CDR1 SNHLY, CDR2 FYNNEI. This entry is derived from a study of cytomegalovirus exposure and HLA in healthy donors. Study-wide results and caveats: According to a later analysis, donors in an Asian-associated ancestry cluster reportedly had fewer N-insertions than the roughly 720-donor mean. Earlier analysis yielded a pattern in which most TCR beta V segments were productive about 90% or about 30% of the time. Across all donors, roughly uniform sequencing depth was an assumption of the presence/absence analyses.

This sequence joins TRBV2 and TRBJ1-1, with D unresolved. Sequencing was performed on PBMCs. The sequence came from a woman aged 30 to 39 in good health and CMV-seronegative. CDR3: CASSLGPSEAFF. In nucleotides, the CDR3 is TGTGCCAGCAGCCTGGGCCCTTCTGAAGCTTTCTTT.